Included here is one T cell receptor beta chain sequence, with context. Its matching antigen is unknown. The data belong to a study of STAT5B mutations in CD4+ large granular lymphocyte leukemia. Regarding the study as a whole: Roughly a quarter of private leukemic clonotypes occurred rarely in other patients' non-leukemic repertoires.

How the authors handled the data: Productive clonotypes were detectable down to 2.59 x 10-5 frequency. The protocol was immunoSEQ multiplex PCR, while the TCRdb copy is restricted to in-frame clones and leaves out a portion. D and trimming were read from the DNA, whereas the V and J calls and clone size are those reported in that table. The sample yields under 35,000 clones, about 71% seen once. Looked up from germline, CDR1 is SGHKS and CDR2 is YYEKEE (reference sequence). The CDR3 has 14 amino acids. V shed 4 bases, J shed 5 bases, and the junction held 8 bases outside the gene matches. The source of this sequence is a human donor in good health. Sequencing input: CD4+ T cells from blood buffy coats. The rearrangement joins TRBV5-5 to TRBJ2-5; TRBD2 aligns across 7 bases. CDR3 in DNA: TGTGCCAGCAGCCGCGCCGGGGAGGGGGAGACCCAGTACTTC. Translation: CASSRAGEGETQYF.